The entry below describes one TCR beta chain. Its cognate antigen is unknown. The sample comes from a study of T cells in Graves' hyperthyroidism and ophthalmopathy. Whole-study findings and limits: Blood held most thyroid clonotypes expanded above 0.001 frequency.

TCR beta CDR3 sequences were amplified from RNA transcripts. Using the HTBI primer set, a first-round RT-PCR was run on the TCR CDR3. TCRdb ran MiXCR on the multiplex PCR reads and lists one entry per CDR3 protein. Of about 840,000 distinct CDR3 sequences in the sample, about two fifths are singletons; the top ten hold 7.5% to 9.5%. With a duration under 2 months, the hyperthyroidism was newly diagnosed in patients aged 18 to 65. This clonotype was obtained from a man younger than 30 with Graves' hyperthyroidism. The sequenced sample was blood.

DNA for the CDR3: TGTGCCAGCAGTTTAAGAGTCCTTGGCTACACCTTC. Protein product: CASSLRVLGYTF. This rearrangement joins TRBV12-3 or TRBV12-4 to TRBJ1-2; no clear D. V lost 2 bases, J lost 7 bases, and 8 bases lay in between. CDR3 length: 12 amino acids.